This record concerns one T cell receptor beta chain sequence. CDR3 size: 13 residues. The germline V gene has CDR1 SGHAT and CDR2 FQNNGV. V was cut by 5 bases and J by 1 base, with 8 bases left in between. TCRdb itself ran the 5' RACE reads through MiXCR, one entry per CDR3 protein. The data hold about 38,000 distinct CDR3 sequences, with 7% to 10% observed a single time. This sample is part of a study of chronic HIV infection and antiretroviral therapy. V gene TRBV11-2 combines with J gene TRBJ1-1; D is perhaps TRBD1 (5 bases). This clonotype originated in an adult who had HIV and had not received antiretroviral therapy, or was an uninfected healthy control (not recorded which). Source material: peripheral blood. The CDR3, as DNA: TGTGCCAGCAGCAGACAGCCGAACACTGAAGCTTTCTTT. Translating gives CASSRQPNTEAFF.